The clone carrying this T cell receptor (beta chain) was counted only a few times. Trimming cost V 0 bases and J 4 bases, with 12 bases left between them. Germline CDR1 LGHNA, CDR2 YSLEER. The CDR3 is 15 residues long. The sample is drawn from a study of T-cell reconstitution after alpha-beta-depleted transplantation in children. The TCRbeta library incorporated unique molecular identifiers. From the PCR reads, TCRdb called clonotypes with MiXCR, one entry per CDR3 protein. The sample yields hundreds of thousands of distinct CDR3 sequences, roughly 23% seen once. This clonotype was sampled from a boy in the first two years of life who had a stem cell transplant for acute myeloid leukemia, so the T cells may come from the graft donor. The source was PBMCs, mostly from graft donor cells, collected 360 days after TCRalphabeta/CD19-depleted stem cell transplant. The chain recombines TRBV4-3 with TRBJ1-2; TRBD1 might be the D (5 bases). CDR3 amino acids: CASSQERGVVYGYTF. The CDR3 DNA reads as TGCGCCAGCAGCCAAGAGAGAGGGGTGGTCTATGGCTACACCTTC.